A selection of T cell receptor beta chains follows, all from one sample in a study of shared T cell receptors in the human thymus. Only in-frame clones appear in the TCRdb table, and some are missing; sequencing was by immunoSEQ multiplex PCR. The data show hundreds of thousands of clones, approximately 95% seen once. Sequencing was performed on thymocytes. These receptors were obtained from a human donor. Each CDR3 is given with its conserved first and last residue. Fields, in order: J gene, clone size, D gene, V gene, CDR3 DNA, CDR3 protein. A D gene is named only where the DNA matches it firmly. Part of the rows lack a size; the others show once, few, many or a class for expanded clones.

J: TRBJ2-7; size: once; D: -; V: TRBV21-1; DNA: TGTGCCAGCAGCGGAGGGGAAGGAGGGGGTTCCTCCTACGAGCAGTACTTC; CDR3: CASSGGEGGGSSYEQYF
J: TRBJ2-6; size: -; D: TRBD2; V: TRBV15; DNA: TGTGCCACCAGCAGGGGACTAGCTGTCCATCCTGGGGCCAACGTCCTGACTTTC; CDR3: CATSRGLAVHPGANVLTF
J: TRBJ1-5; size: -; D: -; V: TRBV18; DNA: TGTGCCAGCTCACCAGGTTCGACAGCCTTCAATCAGCCCCAGCATTTT; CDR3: CASSPGSTAFNQPQHF
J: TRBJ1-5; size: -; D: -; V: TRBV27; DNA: TGTGCCAGCAGTGCCTCTGTAGAGGGGAATCAGCCCCAGCATTTT; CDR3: CASSASVEGNQPQHF
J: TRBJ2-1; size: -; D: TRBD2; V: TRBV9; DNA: TGTGCCAGCAGCCCGCTCGGGGGACTAGCGGAGGTGAAGTTCTTC; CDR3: CASSPLGGLAEVKFF
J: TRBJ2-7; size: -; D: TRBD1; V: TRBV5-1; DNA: TGCGCCAGCAGCTTGTGGGGATGGGACAGGGACTACGAGCAGTACTTC; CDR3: CASSLWGWDRDYEQYF
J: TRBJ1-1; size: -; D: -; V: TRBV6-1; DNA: TGTGCCAGTACTAACAGGGTCGGGGGTGAAGCTTTCTTT; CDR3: CASTNRVGGEAFF
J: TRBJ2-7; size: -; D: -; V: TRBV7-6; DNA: TGTGCCGGCAGCCCCGGGACAGGGGCCTATGGGACTAGCGGCCTAATCACCTACGAGCAGTACTTC; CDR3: CAGSPGTGAYGTSGLITYEQYF
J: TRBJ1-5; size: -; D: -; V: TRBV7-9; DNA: TGTGCCAGCAGCTTGACCAACGGGAGCAATCAGCCCCAGCATTTT; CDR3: CASSLTNGSNQPQHF
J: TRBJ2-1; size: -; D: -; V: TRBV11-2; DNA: TGTGCCAGCAGTCAGGACTACAATGAGCAGTTCTTC; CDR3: CASSQDYNEQFF
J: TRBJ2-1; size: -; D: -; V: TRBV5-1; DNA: TGCGCCAGCAGCTTGGCTGTTTATGGCGGCTCCTACAATGAGCAGTTCTTC; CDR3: CASSLAVYGGSYNEQFF
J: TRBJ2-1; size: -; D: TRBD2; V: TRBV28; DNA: TGTGCCAGCAGGCCACCCCGAGCGGGGGCCATGGAGCAGTTCTTC; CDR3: CASRPPRAGAMEQFF
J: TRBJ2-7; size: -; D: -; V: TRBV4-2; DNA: TGTGCCAGCAGCCAAGATTCAACCTACGAGCAGTACTTC; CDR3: CASSQDSTYEQYF
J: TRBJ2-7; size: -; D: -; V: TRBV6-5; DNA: TGTGCCAGCAGTTACTCGCCAGACTACGAGCAGTACTTC; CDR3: CASSYSPDYEQYF
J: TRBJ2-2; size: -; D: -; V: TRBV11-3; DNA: TGTGCCAGCAGCTTTTCCGGGGCCGGGGAGCTGTTTTTT; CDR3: CASSFSGAGELFF
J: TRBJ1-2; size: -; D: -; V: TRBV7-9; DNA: TGTGCCAGCAGCCCCGGGGCTCCGGAAGGCTACACCTTC; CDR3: CASSPGAPEGYTF
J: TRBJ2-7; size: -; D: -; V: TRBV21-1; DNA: TGTGCCAGCAGCAAAATGAAGGGTAGGTACGAGCAGTACTTC; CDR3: CASSKMKGRYEQYF
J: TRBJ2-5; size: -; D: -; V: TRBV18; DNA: TGTGCCAGCTCACCAGTCGATAGGGGCGGGGAGACCCAGTACTTC; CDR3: CASSPVDRGGETQYF
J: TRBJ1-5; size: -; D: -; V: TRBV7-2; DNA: TGTGCCAGCAGCTTAGAGCCGGGGGCGGTAAGCAATCAGCCCCAGCATTTT; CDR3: CASSLEPGAVSNQPQHF
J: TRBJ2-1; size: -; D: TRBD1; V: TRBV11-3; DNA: TGTGCCAGCAGCTTAGATAGCCCCCGGGACAGGCAGTACAATGAGCAGTTCTTC; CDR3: CASSLDSPRDRQYNEQFF
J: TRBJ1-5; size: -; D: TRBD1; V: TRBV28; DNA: TGTGCCAGCAGTTTACCCCGGGACAGGGGAAAATACTTGGCAAATAGCAATCAGCCCCAGCATTTT; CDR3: CASSLPRDRGKYLANSNQPQHF
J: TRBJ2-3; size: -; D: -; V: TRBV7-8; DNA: TGTGCCAGCAGCTTAGGGACCACCCACACAGATACGCAGTATTTT; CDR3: CASSLGTTHTDTQYF
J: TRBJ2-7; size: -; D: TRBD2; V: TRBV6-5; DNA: TGTGCCAGCATTGAGACTAGCGGGGGGATAGGCGAGCAGTACTTC; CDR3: CASIETSGGIGEQYF
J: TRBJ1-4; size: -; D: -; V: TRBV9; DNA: TGTGCCAGCAGACCCGGGGGGCCCAATGAAAAACTGTTTTTT; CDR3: CASRPGGPNEKLFF
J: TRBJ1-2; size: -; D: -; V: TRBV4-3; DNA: TGCGCCAGCAGCCAAGATTCCCCGGACAGCTATGGCTACACCTTC; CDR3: CASSQDSPDSYGYTF
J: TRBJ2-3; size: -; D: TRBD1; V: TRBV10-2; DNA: TGCGCCAGCAGTGAGGGACAGGCGACAGATACGCAGTATTTT; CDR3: CASSEGQATDTQYF
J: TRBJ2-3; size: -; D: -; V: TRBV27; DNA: TGTGCCAGCACTCACCCGGACGGTACGCAGTATTTT; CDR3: CASTHPDGTQYF
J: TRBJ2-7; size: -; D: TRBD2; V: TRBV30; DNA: TGTGCCTGGACCAAACAAGGACTAGCGGGAGCGGTCCACGAGCAGTACTTC; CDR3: CAWTKQGLAGAVHEQYF
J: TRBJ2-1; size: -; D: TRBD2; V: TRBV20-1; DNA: TGCAGTGCTAGGACTAGCGATGAGCAGTTCTTC; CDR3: CSARTSDEQFF
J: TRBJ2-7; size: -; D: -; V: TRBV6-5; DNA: TGTGCCAGCAGTCCCTGGGGGTACAGAGACGAGCAGTACTTC; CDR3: CASSPWGYRDEQYF
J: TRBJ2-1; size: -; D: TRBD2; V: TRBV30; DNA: TGTGCCTGGGGCCTTAGGACTAGCGGTTTCACCTACAATGAGCAGTTCTTC; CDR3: CAWGLRTSGFTYNEQFF
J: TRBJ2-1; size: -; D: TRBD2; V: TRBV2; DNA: TGTGCCAGCAAGACGATGGGTTTGCACCTAGCGGGAGTTGTTAGGAATGAGCAGTTCTTC; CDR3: CASKTMGLHLAGVVRNEQFF
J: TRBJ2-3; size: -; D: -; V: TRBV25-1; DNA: TGTGCCAGCAGTGAGGGGCTAGCTGAGGGGGATACGCAGTATTTT; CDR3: CASSEGLAEGDTQYF
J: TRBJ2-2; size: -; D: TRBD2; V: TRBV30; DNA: TGTGCCTGGGTTGGACTAGCCGGGGAGCTGTTTTTT; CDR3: CAWVGLAGELFF
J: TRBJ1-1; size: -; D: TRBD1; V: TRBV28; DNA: TGTGTCAGCAGTTTCTCCTCTTGGGGACAGGGGGCGAGGAACACTGAAGCTTTCTTT; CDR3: CVSSFSSWGQGARNTEAFF
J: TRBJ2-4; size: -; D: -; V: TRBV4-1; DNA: TGCGCCAGCAGCCCTAGACCTTGCGGGGCTGGGGCCAAAAACATTCAGTACTTC; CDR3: CASSPRPCGAGAKNIQYF
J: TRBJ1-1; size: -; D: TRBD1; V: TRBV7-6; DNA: TGTGCCAGCAGCTTAAGGCAGGGGGCGAACACTGAAGCTTTCTTT; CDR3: CASSLRQGANTEAFF
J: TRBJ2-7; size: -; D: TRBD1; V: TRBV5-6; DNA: TGTGCCAGCGAACGGACAGGGGTTAACTACGAGCAGTACTTC; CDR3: CASERTGVNYEQYF
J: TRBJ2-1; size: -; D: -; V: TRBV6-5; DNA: TGTGCCAGCAGTCAAGATACAGGATCCAACAATGAGCAGTTCTTC; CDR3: CASSQDTGSNNEQFF
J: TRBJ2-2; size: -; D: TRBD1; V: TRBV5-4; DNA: TGTGCCAGCGGAATCACAGGGGGAGAAACCGGGGAGCTGTTTTTT; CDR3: CASGITGGETGELFF
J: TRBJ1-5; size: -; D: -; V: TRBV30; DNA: TGTGCCTGGAGTCTCGCGGGCGGGCGACAGCCCCAGCATTTT; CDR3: CAWSLAGGRQPQHF